This T cell receptor (beta chain) was observed in a study of blood T cell repertoires in COVID-19 (dated by TCRdb to the early 2020s). For the study in its entirety: Collaborator samples came from the United States, Italy and Spain and covered acute and convalescent phases of COVID-19. The prospective study material was composed of cDNA or gDNA derived from T cells, B-cell-depleted T cells, or PBMCs. Deeply sampled blood TCRbeta repertoires from subjects exposed to, actively infected with, or recovered from COVID-19 were included in the dataset. The repertoires were released in a freely available public database meant as a resource for research on the immune response to SARS-CoV-2. Samples came from the ongoing ImmuneRACE study (first 160 participants) plus 1,254 subjects from 6 global collaborators. The sample metadata nearly always contained a de-identified subject ID, COVID-19 status, age in years and sex. Where available, HLA class I and class II types were taken from metadata supplied by the sample provider and were not determined by assay-based typing. General conclusions and limits of the study: How much clinical and demographic metadata was included differed by source and by participant, and the metadata was provided uncurated.

Participants in the prospective study were enrolled through a virtual design, were aged about 18 to 100 years, and lived in roughly 26 United States geographic areas. Cohort assignment in the prospective study relied on participant-reported clinical history from a screening survey and a study questionnaire. Each participant in the prospective study had whole blood, serum and a nasopharyngeal or oropharyngeal swab collected by mobile phlebotomists. Over a roughly 2-month period, participants in the prospective study had the option of providing additional blood draws and questionnaires. Prospective study blood samples were shipped either frozen or at room temperature before DNA extraction. The immunoSEQ Assay, a bias-controlled multiplex PCR, was used to amplify TCRbeta CDR3 regions from genomic DNA. Per the authors' processing: Within the assay, amplification of reference gene primers was used to estimate how many nucleated cells each sample contained. Sequence reads were collapsed and filtered to measure the absolute abundance of every unique TCRbeta CDR3 rearrangement. Productive Simpson clonality was computed per sample as the square root of Simpson's diversity index over productive rearrangements. TCRdb's version of the immuneACCESS table is confined to in-frame rearrangements and falls short of the full clone set. An unresolved V gene accounts for under half of the shortfall where checked; the remainder is of unknown origin. V, J and clone size derive from that table, while D and trimming were established from the DNA sequence. This sample comprises a few hundred thousand clones, 80% of them detected only once. Around 7% of the sample comes from the top ten.

Remarks on this clone: Its antigen is unknown. It has no much larger one-base neighbor in the sample; base qualities were not kept.

According to the germline V gene, CDR1 reads MDHEN and CDR2 reads SYDVKM. V is reduced by 7 bases and J by 0 bases, leaving a spacing of 25 bases between them. CDR3 length: 19 amino acids, cysteine to phenylalanine. The sequence is cut down to CDR3 DNA, 57 bases in frame from base 1. The sequence was obtained from a woman between 40 and 50 years old with acute COVID-19. The specimen sequenced was PBMCs or T cells enriched from blood (not recorded which). The receptor chain draws on TRBV28 and TRBJ1-5; TRBD1 might be the D gene, on 5 matching bases. CDR3 reads: CASNAVIRQSSYSNQPQHF. The sequenced DNA is TGTGCCAGCAACGCGGTTATTAGACAGTCAAGTTATAGCAATCAGCCCCAGCATTTT.